The present entry profiles one TCR beta chain with its context. The source of the sample is a study of blood T cell repertoires in COVID-19. Study in general: The origin of the acute and convalescent COVID-19 samples was the United States, Italy and Spain.

This CDR3 is 13 amino acids long. Looked up from germline, CDR1 is LNHNV and CDR2 is YYDKDF (reference sequence). Deletions cut 0 bases from V and 6 bases from J, with 9 bases between. Under the authors' procedure: Amplification with reference gene primers provided the estimates of nucleated cell counts. TCRdb keeps only in-frame clones here, not all; method: immunoSEQ multiplex PCR. V, J and clone size derive from that table, while D and trimming were established from the DNA sequence. The sample comprises some 200,000 clones, 75% to 85% of which are singletons, and 9% to 15% rests with the top ten.

This clonotype originated in an elderly woman with COVID-19, enrolled during active disease. The chain is built from TRBV15 and TRBJ2-7; no definite D call. The sequenced sample was peripheral blood. In DNA form, the CDR3 reads TGTGCCACCAGCAGAGATAAGCCGGGCGAGCAGTACTTC. Translation gives CATSRDKPGEQYF.